This T cell receptor (beta chain) derives from a study of CD8 T cells in Susac syndrome (dated by TCRdb to between 2019 and 2020). For the wider study: The study used repertoire sequencing to test whether antigen drove CD8+ T cell activation and differentiation in Susac syndrome.

RNA was extracted with the RNeasy kit and roughly 0.45 to 1 ug was reverse transcribed using random hexamers. The immunoSEQ multiplex PCR assay, covering 54 Vbeta and 13 Jbeta segments, was used to amplify TCR beta CDR3 regions. PCR amplification bias was corrected by using a synthetic template baseline for primer optimization and computational correction. Per the original workflow: Reads were annotated to V, D and J genes according to IMGT and were analyzed with immunoSEQ Analyzer, with only productive sequences retained. Clonality was calculated as one minus the Shannon entropy normalized by log2 of the number of productive unique sequences. For each patient and control, public and private clones were evaluated among the 100 most prevalent clones. Clones were defined as Susac-specific if absent from the healthy and MS cohorts, from some 1,000 published viral clones and from other ImmuneACCESS disease sequences. The public reads were reprocessed in TCRdb via fastp at Q25 and MiXCR, keeping in-frame beta chains. When rows share a CDR3 protein, they turn into one entry using the most common DNA and genes. Here the V and J calls rest on TCRdb's processing, not on the authors' analysis. In this sample the table shows roughly 200,000 distinct CDR3 sequences, about 94% of which occur a single time. Of the sample, around 0.093% is held by the ten largest clones.

As regards this clonotype: Its antigen target is currently unknown. Nothing much larger sits one base from this clone, and base qualities are not available.

Findings and caveats that apply to the study as a whole: The TCR sequencing and HLA analysis was acknowledged to have included a relatively small number of individuals.

The CDR1 and CDR2 encoded by the germline V gene (reference sequence) are SEHNR and FQNEAQ. The V end loses 5 bases and the J end loses 7 bases, and a stretch of 15 bases separates them. The CDR3, from cysteine to phenylalanine, totals 15 residues. Just CDR3 DNA is preserved here, 45 bases in frame from base 1. Peripheral blood CD8+ and CD4+ T cells from healthy donors, Susac syndrome patients and multiple sclerosis patients were profiled by high-throughput TCR beta sequencing. The multiple sclerosis controls were treatment-naive patients who had stable or active relapsing-remitting disease and met the revised McDonald criteria. Bulk CD8+ and CD4+ T cells were purified by magnetic negative isolation, whereas CD8+ TEMRA cells were enriched by FACS. Blood was drawn into EDTA tubes, processed within 24 hours, and PBMCs were isolated by density gradient centrifugation. PBMCs intended for TCR sequencing were cryopreserved in liquid nitrogen and thawed later in a water bath at 37 degrees C. A purity of at least 90% was achieved for sorted or isolated CD4+, CD8+ and CD8+ TEMRA cells.

This clonotype was obtained from a human donor with multiple sclerosis. The V gene is TRBV7-9 and the J gene is TRBJ1-6, with TRBD1 tentatively as D gene (5 bases match). Sequencing was carried out using CD4+ T cells from PBMCs. The DNA sequence is as follows: TGTGCCAGCAGCCCCCCCGGGGCCCTAAATTCACCCCTCCACTTT. Its coded protein is CASSPPGALNSPLHF.